One and the same sample provided the 7 T cell receptor beta chains below, sequenced in a study of blood T cell repertoires in COVID-19. Clones were sequenced by immunoSEQ multiplex PCR, and TCRdb holds only the in-frame ones, with some missing. This sample has some 54,000 clones, with approximately 91% found just once. The sample consisted of peripheral blood. These receptors were obtained from a man aged 60 to 75 with acute or convalescent COVID-19.

The gene calls are TRBV19 and TRBJ2-6; D possibly corresponds to TRBD2 (7 bases). CDR1 LNHDA and CDR2 SQIVND come from the germline V gene (reference sequence). There are 19 residues in the CDR3. Trimming cost V 1 base and J 1 base, with 17 bases left between them. The CDR3 sequence: CASSIALGGASSGANVLTF. Written as DNA, the CDR3 is TGTGCCAGTAGTATAGCACTAGGGGGGGCATCTTCTGGGGCCAACGTCCTGACTTTC.

V is TRBV11-3 and J is TRBJ1-2, with unresolved D. Germline V gene lookup returns CDR1 SGHNT and CDR2 YENEEA. Between the trimmed V and J ends, which lost 1 base and 8 bases, there was a span of 8 bases. CDR3 length: 12 amino acids. CDR3 nucleotide sequence: TGTGCCAGCAGCTTAGCAATGCGGGGCTACACCTTC. Its protein product is CASSLAMRGYTF.

J is TRBJ2-1 and V is TRBV28, with 12 bases aligning to TRBD2. The germline V gene encodes CDR1 MDHEN and CDR2 SYDVKM. After removal of 6 bases from V and 7 bases from J, the junction contained 13 bases not matched to a gene. The CDR3 length is 17 residues. The CDR3 DNA is TGTGCCAGCAGCTCACTCCTAGCGGGAGGGGTACAAAATGAGCAGTTCTTC. Its protein product is CASSSLLAGGVQNEQFF.

The rearrangement joins TRBV10-1 to TRBJ2-7, with a tentative D call TRBD1 (6 bases). Germline loops: CDR1 WNHNN, CDR2 SYGVQD (reference sequence). Trimming took off 2 bases at V and 3 bases at J, with 8 bases between the two ends. This CDR3 comprises 13 residues. The CDR3 DNA reads TGCGCCAGCAGTGAGCCCAGGGGCTACGAGCAGTACTTC. Its protein is CASSEPRGYEQYF.

The chain uses TRBV7-2 and TRBJ2-7; 11 nucleotides match TRBD2. The ends lost 6 bases at V and 5 bases at J; junction bases unmatched: 9. The CDR3 covers 15 residues. CDR1 and CDR2 from the germline V gene are SGHTA and FQGNSA. The CDR3 spells CASRLLAGADNEQYF. CDR3 nucleotide sequence: TGTGCCAGCAGGTTACTAGCGGGAGCCGATAACGAGCAGTACTTC.

The chain links TRBV7-2 to TRBJ2-7; TRBD1 matches 9 bases. V was clipped by 5 bases and J by 3 bases; unmatched bases: 8. Per the germline V gene, CDR1 is SGHTA and CDR2 is FQGNSA. The CDR3 extends over 15 amino acids. The DNA for the CDR3 is TGTGCCAGCAGCACCACAGGGGGCGGAGGCTACGAGCAGTACTTC. It yields the protein CASSTTGGGGYEQYF.

The chain links TRBV11-3 to TRBJ1-1; maybe TRBD1 (6 bases). The germline CDR1 and CDR2 sequences are SGHNT and YENEEA. V was shortened by 1 base and J by 11 bases, with 14 bases between the two germline ends. This CDR3 spans 13 amino acids. The CDR3 sequence is CASSLASTGPAFF. Here the CDR3 DNA reads TGTGCCAGCAGCTTAGCGTCGACAGGCCCGGCTTTCTTT.